Below are 25 T cell receptor beta chains sequenced from a single sample in a study of Tregs in tolerant kidney transplant recipients. Mixed chimerism was transient after nonmyeloablative marrow transplants from related graft donors. Method: immunoSEQ multiplex PCR; TCRdb's copy keeps in-frame clones and lacks some. The sample yields tens of thousands of clones, around 87% seen once. Sequenced here: CD4+ T cells from blood (PBMCs), sampled 6 months after the transplant. The receptors originated from a human patient who received a combined kidney and bone marrow transplant. Some T cells may be transferred from the graft donor.

The gene calls are TRBV14 and TRBJ2-3, with 11 bases lining up with TRBD2. V trimming: 4 bases; J trimming: 3 bases; junction bases outside the gene matches: 6. Germline CDR1 is SGHDN and CDR2 is FVKESK. The length of the CDR3 is 16 residues. CDR3 nucleotide sequence: TGTGCCAGCAGCCCACACCTAGCGGGAGGAACAGATACGCAGTATTTT. This gives the protein CASSPHLAGGTDTQYF.

The chain carries TRBV7-9 and TRBJ2-7, with 7 bases identical to TRBD1. V trimming: 5 bases; J trimming: 0 bases; junction bases outside the gene matches: 4. The CDR3 totals 14 residues. Germline V lookup: CDR1 SEHNR, CDR2 FQNEAQ (reference sequence). CDR3 nucleotide sequence: TGTGCCAGCAGCCCTAGGGACAGCTCCTACGAGCAGTACTTC. It is translated as CASSPRDSSYEQYF.

The chain uses TRBV6-6 and TRBJ1-4, with D perhaps matching TRBD1 (6 bases). The CDR3 has 16 residues. V was cut by 5 bases and J by 8 bases, with 21 bases left in between. Germline V gene lookup returns CDR1 MNHNY and CDR2 SVGAGI (reference sequence). The CDR3 DNA sequence: TGTGCCAGCAGTACCCCCCACGGGGGGCGTTGGGAAAAACTGTTTTTT. It yields the protein CASSTPHGGRWEKLFF.

The rearrangement links TRBV5-4 to TRBJ2-5; 7 positions match TRBD1. The DNA end lines up better with TRBJ2-7; the J call may be wrong. The CDR3 totals 13 residues. Germline values: CDR1 SGHNT, CDR2 YYREEE (reference sequence). The CDR3 reads CASSRRQGDEQYF. CDR3 sequence (DNA): TGTGCCAGCAGCCGGAGGCAGGGGGACGAGCAGTACTTC.

J is TRBJ1-1 and V is TRBV19, with 9 bases identical to TRBD1. The V segment lost 3 bases and the J segment 3 bases; nucleotides outside the gene matches: 5. Per germline, CDR1 LNHDA and CDR2 SQIVND (reference sequence). The CDR3 runs to 15 residues. The CDR3 DNA follows: TGTGCCAGTAGTATGCCCGGGGACAGGGACACTGAAGCTTTCTTT. Translating it yields CASSMPGDRDTEAFF. Combining the CDR3 with reference TRBV19 and TRBJ1-1 gives the whole variable domain DGGITQSPKYLFRKEGQNVTLSCEQNLNHDAMYWYRQDPGQGLRLIYYSQIVNDFQKGDIAEGYSVSREKKESFPLTVTSAQKNPTAFYLCASSMPGDRDTEAFFGQGTRLTVV.

CDR3 sequence reads: CASSQTRARDTSYEQYF. CDR3 bases: TGTGCCAGCAGCCAGACCCGAGCCCGGGACACTTCCTACGAGCAGTACTTC. This sequence joins TRBV4-2 and TRBJ2-7, with D possibly matching TRBD1 (6 bases). Germline V gene sequence: CDR1 LGHNA, CDR2 YNFKEQ. The CDR3 has 17 residues. The V and J ends lost 3 bases and 1 base respectively, with 19 bases between them.

V gene TRBV6-1 combines with J gene TRBJ1-6; 9 bases map to TRBD1. V was clipped by 4 bases and J by 11 bases; unmatched bases: 9. The CDR3 length is 15 residues. The germline CDR1 and CDR2 sequences are MNHNS and SASEGT. In DNA form, the CDR3 reads TGTGCCAGCAGTGGATGGGGACAGGGCAGGGCACCCCTCCACTTT. This sequence encodes CASSGWGQGRAPLHF.

V is TRBV28 and J is TRBJ1-5; no reliable D call. The germline CDR1 and CDR2 sequences are MDHEN and SYDVKM. The CDR3 is made up of 16 amino acids. V dropped 3 bases and J dropped 0 bases, with 12 bases sitting between them. The CDR3 DNA is TGTGCCAGCAGTTTCGTGTACGGGGTTAGCAATCAGCCCCAGCATTTT. Translation gives CASSFVYGVSNQPQHF.

The chain has TRBV18 and TRBJ2-2; unclear D gene. The CDR3 spans 14 residues. Between the trimmed V and J ends, which lost 6 bases and 1 base, there was a span of 9 bases. The germline gives CDR1 KGHSH, CDR2 LQKENI. The CDR3 sequence is CASSTAWNTGELFF. Written as DNA, the CDR3 is TGTGCCAGCTCCACAGCTTGGAACACCGGGGAGCTGTTTTTT.

This chain joins TRBV6-5 and TRBJ1-2; 7 bases align to TRBD1. CDR3 length equals 14 residues. Germline V CDR1 and CDR2: MNHEY, SVGAGI. V was clipped by 0 bases and J by 8 bases; unmatched bases: 6. Here the CDR3 reads CASSYSRTGRGYTF. The DNA for the CDR3 is TGTGCCAGCAGTTACTCTAGGACAGGAAGAGGCTACACCTTC.

This clone showed up just once. The chain links TRBV28 to TRBJ2-6; 14 nucleotides line up with TRBD2. This CDR3 is 18 amino acids long. J was trimmed by 2 bases and V by 7 bases; bases with no gene match: 7. CDR1 MDHEN and CDR2 SYDVKM come from the germline V gene. The CDR3 DNA is TGTGCCAGCAAAACGGGACTAGCGGGAGCGGCTGGGGCCAACGTCCTGACTTTC. Protein sequence: CASKTGLAGAAGANVLTF.

The chain links TRBV29-1 to TRBJ2-7; D is unresolved. V shed 6 bases and J shed 5 bases, with 11 bases lying between them. The CDR3 covers 11 residues. Germline V gene sequence: CDR1 SQVTM, CDR2 ANQGSEA. The CDR3 DNA reads TGCAGCGTGGCCACATTCGACGAGCAGTACTTC. Its translation is CSVATFDEQYF.

V gene TRBV30 combines with J gene TRBJ2-7; TRBD2 matches 10 bases. The junction had 2 bases not matched to a gene; V was cut back by 2 bases and J by 7 bases. The CDR3 sequence is 12 residues long. Germline assignment: CDR1 GTSNPN and CDR2 SVGIG (reference sequence). The CDR3 region has the DNA TGTGCCTGGAGTCATAGCGGGGGGGAGCAGTACTTC. Its translation: CAWSHSGGEQYF.

For the CDR3, the DNA is TGCGCCAGCAGCTTGGCCGGGACAGCCAAAGAGACCCAGTACTTC. Encoded protein: CASSLAGTAKETQYF. This chain links TRBV5-1 with TRBJ2-5; 7 bases are a match to TRBD1. In germline, CDR1 is SGHRS, CDR2 YFSETQ. This CDR3 is 15 amino acids long. The V and J ends lost 0 bases and 3 bases, in that order; junction bases with no gene match: 5.

V gene TRBV5-4 combines with J gene TRBJ2-3, with D possibly matching TRBD1 (5 bases). Trimming took off 0 bases at V and 5 bases at J, with 10 bases between the two ends. CDR3 length: 14 residues. The germline V gene has CDR1 SGHNT and CDR2 YYREEE (reference sequence). The CDR3 spells CASSLGGAQDTQYF. The CDR3 DNA follows: TGTGCCAGCAGCTTGGGTGGGGCTCAAGATACGCAGTATTTT.

CDR3 coding DNA: TGTGCCAGCAGTGAGGCGGGGGGGCTTTACAATGAGCAGTTCTTC. Translating gives CASSEAGGLYNEQFF. The chain recombines TRBV25-1 with TRBJ2-1; 9 bases are shared with TRBD2. The CDR3 runs to 15 residues. After removal of 3 bases from V and 4 bases from J, the junction contained 4 bases not matched to a gene. Germline values: CDR1 MGHDK, CDR2 SYGVNS.

The V gene is TRBV28, the J gene TRBJ2-7, with D unresolved. The CDR3 runs to 13 residues. Trimming shortened V by 3 bases and J by 7 bases, and 13 bases separated the two germline ends. The V gene's germline CDR1 is MDHEN and CDR2 SYDVKM. CDR3 bases: TGTGCCAGCAGTTTCGACAATACCGAGGAGCAGTACTTC. Encoded protein: CASSFDNTEEQYF.

This rearrangement joins TRBV28 to TRBJ2-7; no reliable D call. Germline assignment: CDR1 MDHEN and CDR2 SYDVKM. This CDR3 has 14 residues. Trimming removed 1 base from V and 3 bases from J, with 10 bases in between. Here the CDR3 DNA reads TGTGCCAGCAGTTTATTGCCAACACACTACGAGCAGTACTTC. Translating gives CASSLLPTHYEQYF. The full variable domain, rest sourced from reference TRBV28 and TRBJ2-7, is DVKVTQSSRYLVKRTGEKVFLECVQDMDHENMFWYRQDPGLGLRLIYFSYDVKMKEKGDIPEGYSVSREKKERFSLILESASTNQTSMYLCASSLLPTHYEQYFGPGTRLTVT.

This chain uses TRBV5-6 with TRBJ2-3; maybe TRBD2 (6 bases). The CDR3 contains 15 residues. Germline lookup yields CDR1 SGHDT and CDR2 YYEEEE. Trimming took off 3 bases at V and 4 bases at J, with 15 bases between the two ends. CDR3 nucleotide sequence: TGTGCCAGCAGCTCCCGAGGCGGGATTTCAGATACGCAGTATTTT. Protein: CASSSRGGISDTQYF.

The genes are TRBV7-9 and TRBJ1-2, with 7 bases aligning to TRBD1. V shed 1 base and J 4 bases; nucleotides not matched to a gene: 3. The CDR3 consists of 14 residues. Germline V lookup: CDR1 SEHNR, CDR2 FQNEAQ (reference sequence). This chain's CDR3 is CASSLGGQAYGYTF. CDR3 coding DNA: TGTGCCAGCAGCTTAGGTGGACAGGCCTATGGCTACACCTTC.

This clone was seen more than once but under ten times. DNA for the CDR3: TGCGCCAGCAGCTTGGACAGTCCCTCCGAGCAGTACTTC. Protein product: CASSLDSPSEQYF. The rearrangement links TRBV5-1 to TRBJ2-7; no firm D call. The germline gives CDR1 SGHRS, CDR2 YFSETQ. V dropped 0 bases and J dropped 6 bases, with 10 bases sitting between them. The CDR3 consists of 13 residues. Full variable domain (rest looked up from reference TRBV5-1 and TRBJ2-7): KAGVTQTPRYLIKTRGQQVTLSCSPISGHRSVSWYQQTPGQGLQFLFEYFSETQRNKGNFPGRFSGRQFSNSRSEMNVSTLELGDSALYLCASSLDSPSEQYFGPGTRLTVT.

The V and J genes are TRBV2 and TRBJ2-1; 9 bases match TRBD2. The germline CDR1 and CDR2 sequences are SNHLY and FYNNEI. J gave up 6 bases and V 4 bases, and 7 bases lay outside the gene matches. The length of the CDR3 is 15 residues. The CDR3, as DNA: TGTGCCAGCAGTGGTCGGACTAGCGACGCCAATGAGCAGTTCTTC. Residues: CASSGRTSDANEQFF.

The chain has TRBV19 and TRBJ2-3, with unresolved D. CDR3 size: 13 residues. Between the trimmed V and J ends, which lost 3 bases and 2 bases, there was a span of 6 bases. Per germline, CDR1 LNHDA and CDR2 SQIVND (reference sequence). The CDR3 DNA sequence: TGTGCCAGTAGTATGGCAAACACAGATACGCAGTATTTT. Its translation is CASSMANTDTQYF.

The chain couples TRBV18 to TRBJ2-5, with TRBD2 matching 13 bases. Trimming took 5 bases from V and 4 from J; bases not matched to a gene: 4. The CDR3 has 15 amino acids. Germline CDR1 reads KGHSH; CDR2 reads LQKENI. CDR3 nucleotides: TGTGCCAGCTCAGGACTAGCGGGAGTTCGAGAGACCCAGTACTTC. Translating it yields CASSGLAGVRETQYF.

The chain recombines TRBV29-1 with TRBJ2-7, with no clear D. The germline V gene encodes CDR1 SQVTM and CDR2 ANQGSEA. V lost 6 bases and J 3 bases, leaving 9 bases between the germline ends. The CDR3 has 11 residues. Written as DNA, the CDR3 is TGCAGCGTCCTTTATTTCTACGAGCAGTACTTC. Translation: CSVLYFYEQYF.